This T cell receptor beta chain was sequenced in a study of cytomegalovirus exposure and HLA in healthy donors. In the PCR, 60 Vbeta and 13 Jbeta primers were used. The table came from immunoSEQ multiplex PCR; TCRdb's copy has only in-frame clones and leaves some out. In the table there are over 250,000 clones, 80% to 90% of which are singletons. Germline CDR1 and CDR2: MNHEY and SVGAGI. This CDR3 has 15 residues. With V trimmed by 2 bases and J by 5 bases, 5 bases remained unmatched. Comments on this clone: Other DNA sequences within the sample encode an identical CDR3.

The specimen was PBMCs. The source is a man between 40 and 49 years old in good health and CMV-seropositive. This chain links TRBV6-5 with TRBJ2-1; 8 bases are a match to TRBD2. CDR3 region: CASSYGRGGHNEQFF. CDR3 DNA: TGTGCCAGCAGTTACGGCCGGGGGGGCCACAATGAGCAGTTCTTC.